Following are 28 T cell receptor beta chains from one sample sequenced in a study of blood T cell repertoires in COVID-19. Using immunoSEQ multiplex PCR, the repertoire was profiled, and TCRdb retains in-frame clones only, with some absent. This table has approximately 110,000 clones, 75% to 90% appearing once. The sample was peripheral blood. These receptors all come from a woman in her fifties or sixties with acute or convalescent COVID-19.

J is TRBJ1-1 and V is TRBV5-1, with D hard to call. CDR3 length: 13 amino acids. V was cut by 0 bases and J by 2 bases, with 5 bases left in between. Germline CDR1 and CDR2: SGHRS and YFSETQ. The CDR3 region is CASSLDSNTEAFF. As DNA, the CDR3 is TGCGCCAGCAGCTTGGACAGTAACACTGAAGCTTTCTTT.

CDR3 DNA sequence: TGTGCCAGCAGCAAAGGAGTCGGAGTGACGGTTACACCCCTCCACTTT. Translating gives CASSKGVGVTVTPLHF. This chain links TRBV7-9 with TRBJ1-6; D is uncertain. Germline CDR1 SEHNR, CDR2 FQNEAQ (reference sequence). This CDR3 has 16 amino acids. V lost 5 bases and J 11 bases, leaving 22 bases between the germline ends.

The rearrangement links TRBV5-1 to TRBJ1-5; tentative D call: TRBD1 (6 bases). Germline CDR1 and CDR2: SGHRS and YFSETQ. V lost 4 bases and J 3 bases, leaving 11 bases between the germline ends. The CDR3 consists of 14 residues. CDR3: CASSPGALNQPQHF. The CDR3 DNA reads TGCGCCAGCAGCCCAGGGGCCCTCAATCAGCCCCAGCATTTT.

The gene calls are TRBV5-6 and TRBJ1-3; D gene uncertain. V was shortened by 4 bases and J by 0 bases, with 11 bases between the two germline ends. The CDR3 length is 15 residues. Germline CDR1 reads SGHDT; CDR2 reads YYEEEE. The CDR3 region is CASSMRRLSGNTIYF. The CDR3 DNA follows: TGTGCCAGCAGCATGCGGCGGCTCTCTGGAAACACCATATATTTT.

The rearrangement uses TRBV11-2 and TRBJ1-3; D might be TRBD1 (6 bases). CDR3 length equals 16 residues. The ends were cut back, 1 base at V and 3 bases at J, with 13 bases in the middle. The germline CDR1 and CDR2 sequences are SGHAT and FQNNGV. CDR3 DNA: TGTGCCAGCAGCTTAGCCGGGGGGCAATATGGAAACACCATATATTTT. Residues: CASSLAGGQYGNTIYF.

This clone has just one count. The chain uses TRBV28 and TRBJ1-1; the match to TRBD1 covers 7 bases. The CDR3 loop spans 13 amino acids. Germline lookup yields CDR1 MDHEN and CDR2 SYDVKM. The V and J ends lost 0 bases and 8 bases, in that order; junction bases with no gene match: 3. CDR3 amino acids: CASSLWRTGEAFF. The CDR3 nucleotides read TGTGCCAGCAGTTTATGGAGGACAGGAGAAGCTTTCTTT.

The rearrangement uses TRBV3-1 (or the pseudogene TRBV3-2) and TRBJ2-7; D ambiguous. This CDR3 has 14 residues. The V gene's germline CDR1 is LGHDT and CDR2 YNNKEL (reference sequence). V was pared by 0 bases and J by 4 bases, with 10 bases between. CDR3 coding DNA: TGTGCCAGCAGCCAAGATCTTAACGGGTACGAGCAGTACTTC. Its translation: CASSQDLNGYEQYF.

This CDR3 reads CATSEQRGGYNEQFF. The DNA of the CDR3 is TGTGCCACCAGTGAGCAGCGGGGAGGCTACAATGAGCAGTTCTTC. V gene TRBV24-1 combines with J gene TRBJ2-1; 7 bases agree with TRBD2. The CDR3 loop spans 15 amino acids. CDR1 is KGHDR, CDR2 SFDVKD, per germline. The junction had 5 bases not matched to a gene; V was cut back by 4 bases and J by 3 bases.

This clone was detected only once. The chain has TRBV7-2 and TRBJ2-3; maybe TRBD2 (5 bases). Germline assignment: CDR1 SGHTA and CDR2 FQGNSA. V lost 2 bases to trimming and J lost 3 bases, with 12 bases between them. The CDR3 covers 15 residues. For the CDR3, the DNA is TGTGCCAGCAGCTTATCCGGGGTATGGACAGATACGCAGTATTTT. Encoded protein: CASSLSGVWTDTQYF.

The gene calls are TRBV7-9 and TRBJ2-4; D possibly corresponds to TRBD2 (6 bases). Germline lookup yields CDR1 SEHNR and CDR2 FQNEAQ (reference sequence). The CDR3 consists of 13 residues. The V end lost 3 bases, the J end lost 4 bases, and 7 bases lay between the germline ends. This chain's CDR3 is CASSFREKNIQYF. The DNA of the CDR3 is TGTGCCAGCAGCTTTCGGGAGAAAAACATTCAGTACTTC.

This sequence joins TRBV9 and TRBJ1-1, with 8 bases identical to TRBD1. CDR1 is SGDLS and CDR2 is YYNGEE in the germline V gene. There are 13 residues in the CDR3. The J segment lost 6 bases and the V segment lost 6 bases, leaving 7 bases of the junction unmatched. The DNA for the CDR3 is TGTGCCAGCACCGGACAGGGTAAGGCTGAAGCTTTCTTT. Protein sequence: CASTGQGKAEAFF.

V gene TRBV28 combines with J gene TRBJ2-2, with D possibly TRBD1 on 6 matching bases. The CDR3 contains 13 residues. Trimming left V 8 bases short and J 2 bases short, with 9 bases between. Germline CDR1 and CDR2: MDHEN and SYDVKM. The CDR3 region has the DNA TGTGCCAGCCGGGACACCAACACCGGGGAGCTGTTTTTT. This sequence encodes CASRDTNTGELFF.

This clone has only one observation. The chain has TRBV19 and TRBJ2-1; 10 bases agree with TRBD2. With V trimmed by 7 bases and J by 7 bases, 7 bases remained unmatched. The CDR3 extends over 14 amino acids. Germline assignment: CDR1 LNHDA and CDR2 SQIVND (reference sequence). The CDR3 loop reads CASTGLAVINEQFF. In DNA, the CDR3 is TGTGCCAGTACAGGACTAGCGGTAATAAATGAGCAGTTCTTC.

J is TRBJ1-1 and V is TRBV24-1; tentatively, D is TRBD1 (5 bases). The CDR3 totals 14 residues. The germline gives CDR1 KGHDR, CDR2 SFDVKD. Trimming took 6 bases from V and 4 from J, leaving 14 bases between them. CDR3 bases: TGTGCCACCAGTACAGGAGGGGAAGGCACTGAAGCTTTCTTT. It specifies CATSTGGEGTEAFF.

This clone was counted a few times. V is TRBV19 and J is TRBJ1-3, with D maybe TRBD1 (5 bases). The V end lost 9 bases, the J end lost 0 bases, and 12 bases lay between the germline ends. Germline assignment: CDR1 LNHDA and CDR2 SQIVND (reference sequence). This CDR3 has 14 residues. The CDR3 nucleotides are TGTGCCAGCAACAGGATGAGCTCTGGAAACACCATATATTTT. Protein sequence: CASNRMSSGNTIYF. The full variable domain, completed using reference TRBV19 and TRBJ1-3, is DGGITQSPKYLFRKEGQNVTLSCEQNLNHDAMYWYRQDPGQGLRLIYYSQIVNDFQKGDIAEGYSVSREKKESFPLTVTSAQKNPTAFYLCASNRMSSGNTIYFGEGSWLTVV.

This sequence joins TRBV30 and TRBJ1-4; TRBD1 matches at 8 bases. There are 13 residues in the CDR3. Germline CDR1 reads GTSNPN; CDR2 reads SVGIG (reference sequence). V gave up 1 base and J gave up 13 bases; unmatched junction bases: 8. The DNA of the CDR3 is TGTGCCTGGAGTGCCGGACAGGGTACAGGACTGTTTTTT. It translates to CAWSAGQGTGLFF.

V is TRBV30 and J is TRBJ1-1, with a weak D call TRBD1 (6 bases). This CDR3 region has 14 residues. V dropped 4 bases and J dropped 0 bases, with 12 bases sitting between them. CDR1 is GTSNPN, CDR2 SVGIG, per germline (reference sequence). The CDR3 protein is CAWNRVLMNTEAFF. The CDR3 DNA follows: TGTGCCTGGAACAGGGTTCTTATGAACACTGAAGCTTTCTTT.

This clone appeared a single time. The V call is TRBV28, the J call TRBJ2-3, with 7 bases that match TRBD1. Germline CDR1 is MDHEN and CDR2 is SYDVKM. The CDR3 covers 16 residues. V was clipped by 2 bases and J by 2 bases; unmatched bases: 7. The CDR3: CASSLRGGPYTDTQYF. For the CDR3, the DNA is TGTGCCAGCAGTTTACGAGGGGGCCCATACACAGATACGCAGTATTTT.

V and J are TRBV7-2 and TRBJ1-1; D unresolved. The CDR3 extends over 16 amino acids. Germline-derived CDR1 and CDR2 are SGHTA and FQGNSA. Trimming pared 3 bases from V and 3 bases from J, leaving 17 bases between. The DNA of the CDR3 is TGTGCCAGCAGCTTGGCACGCTCAGGTTACTACACTGAAGCTTTCTTT. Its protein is CASSLARSGYYTEAFF. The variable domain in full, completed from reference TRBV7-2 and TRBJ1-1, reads GAGVSQSPSNKVTEKGKDVELRCDPISGHTALYWYRQSLGQGLEFLIYFQGNSAPDKSGLPSDRFSAERTGGSVSTLTIQRTQQEDSAVYLCASSLARSGYYTEAFFGQGTRLTVV.

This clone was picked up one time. In DNA, the CDR3 is TGCGCCAGCAGCTTGGAGGGGGATAATTCACCCCTCCACTTT. This gives the protein CASSLEGDNSPLHF. The chain carries TRBV5-1 and TRBJ1-6, with TRBD1 as a possible D gene (6 bases). Germline V gives CDR1 SGHRS, CDR2 YFSETQ. The V end was cut by 0 bases, the J end by 5 bases, with 6 bases between. The CDR3 extends over 14 amino acids. Drawing the rest from reference TRBV5-1 and TRBJ1-6, the complete variable domain is KAGVTQTPRYLIKTRGQQVTLSCSPISGHRSVSWYQQTPGQGLQFLFEYFSETQRNKGNFPGRFSGRQFSNSRSEMNVSTLELGDSALYLCASSLEGDNSPLHFGNGTRLTVT.

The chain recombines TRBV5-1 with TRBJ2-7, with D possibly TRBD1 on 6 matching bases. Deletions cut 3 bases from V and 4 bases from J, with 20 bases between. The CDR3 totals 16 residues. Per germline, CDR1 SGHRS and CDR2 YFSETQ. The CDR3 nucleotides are TGCGCCAGCAGCTCGGACCCTAACAGGGTACCGTACGAGCAGTACTTC. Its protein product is CASSSDPNRVPYEQYF.

CDR3 loop: CASSLQGWNTGELFF. CDR3 DNA: TGTGCCAGCAGCTTACAGGGTTGGAACACCGGGGAGCTGTTTTTT. The gene calls are TRBV9 and TRBJ2-2; D is perhaps TRBD1 (6 bases). Germline loops: CDR1 SGDLS, CDR2 YYNGEE. The V end lost 4 bases, the J end lost 1 base, and 11 bases lay between the germline ends. This CDR3 contains 15 residues.

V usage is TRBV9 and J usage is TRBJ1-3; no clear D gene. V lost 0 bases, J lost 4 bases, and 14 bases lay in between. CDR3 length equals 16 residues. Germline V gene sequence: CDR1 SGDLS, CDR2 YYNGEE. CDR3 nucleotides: TGTGCCAGCAGCGTAGAGATCTCGGGTTCAGGAAACACCATATATTTT. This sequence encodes CASSVEISGSGNTIYF.

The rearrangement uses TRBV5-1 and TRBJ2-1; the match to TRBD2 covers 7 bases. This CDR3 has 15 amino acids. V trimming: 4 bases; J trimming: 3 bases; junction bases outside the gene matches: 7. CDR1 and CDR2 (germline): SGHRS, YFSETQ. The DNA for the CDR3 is TGCGCCAGCAGCCGGAGCGGGGTTAACTACAATGAGCAGTTCTTC. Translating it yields CASSRSGVNYNEQFF.

The CDR3 nucleotides read TGTGCCAGCAGCTTGGCCGGACTAGCGGAGCAGTTCTTC. Its protein is CASSLAGLAEQFF. The rearrangement joins TRBV5-6 to TRBJ2-1; 9 bases fit TRBD2. The J segment lost 10 bases and the V segment lost 0 bases, leaving 2 bases of the junction unmatched. Germline values: CDR1 SGHDT, CDR2 YYEEEE. The CDR3 covers 13 residues.

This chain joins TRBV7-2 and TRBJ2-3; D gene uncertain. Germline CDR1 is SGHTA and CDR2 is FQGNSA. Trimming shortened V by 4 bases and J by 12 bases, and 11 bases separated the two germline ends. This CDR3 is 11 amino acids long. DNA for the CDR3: TGTGCCAGCAGCTCCCGACTGCTACAGTATTTT. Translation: CASSSRLLQYF.

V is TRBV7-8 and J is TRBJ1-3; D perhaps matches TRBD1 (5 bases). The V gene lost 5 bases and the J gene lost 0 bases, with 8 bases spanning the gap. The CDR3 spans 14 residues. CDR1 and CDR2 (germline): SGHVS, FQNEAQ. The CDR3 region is CASSPGFSGNTIYF. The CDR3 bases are TGTGCCAGCAGCCCAGGGTTCTCTGGAAACACCATATATTTT.

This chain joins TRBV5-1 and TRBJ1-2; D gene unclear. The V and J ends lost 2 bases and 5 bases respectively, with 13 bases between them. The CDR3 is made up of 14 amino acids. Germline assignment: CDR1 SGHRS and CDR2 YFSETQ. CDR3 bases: TGCGCCAGCAGCTTAGCCCTCGCAGGTTATGGCTACACCTTC. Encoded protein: CASSLALAGYGYTF.